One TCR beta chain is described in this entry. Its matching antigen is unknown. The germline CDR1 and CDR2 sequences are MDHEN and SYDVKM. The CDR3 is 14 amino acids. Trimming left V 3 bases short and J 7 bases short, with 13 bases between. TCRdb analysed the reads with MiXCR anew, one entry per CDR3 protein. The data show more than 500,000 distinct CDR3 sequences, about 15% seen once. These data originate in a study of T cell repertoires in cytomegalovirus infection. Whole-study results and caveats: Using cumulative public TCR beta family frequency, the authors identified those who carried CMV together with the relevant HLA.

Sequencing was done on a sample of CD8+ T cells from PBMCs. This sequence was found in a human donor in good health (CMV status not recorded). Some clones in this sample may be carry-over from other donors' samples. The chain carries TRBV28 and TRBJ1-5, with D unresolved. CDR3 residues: CASSFAREGQPQHF. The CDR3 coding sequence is TGTGCCAGCAGTTTTGCCCGGGAGGGACAGCCCCAGCATTTT.